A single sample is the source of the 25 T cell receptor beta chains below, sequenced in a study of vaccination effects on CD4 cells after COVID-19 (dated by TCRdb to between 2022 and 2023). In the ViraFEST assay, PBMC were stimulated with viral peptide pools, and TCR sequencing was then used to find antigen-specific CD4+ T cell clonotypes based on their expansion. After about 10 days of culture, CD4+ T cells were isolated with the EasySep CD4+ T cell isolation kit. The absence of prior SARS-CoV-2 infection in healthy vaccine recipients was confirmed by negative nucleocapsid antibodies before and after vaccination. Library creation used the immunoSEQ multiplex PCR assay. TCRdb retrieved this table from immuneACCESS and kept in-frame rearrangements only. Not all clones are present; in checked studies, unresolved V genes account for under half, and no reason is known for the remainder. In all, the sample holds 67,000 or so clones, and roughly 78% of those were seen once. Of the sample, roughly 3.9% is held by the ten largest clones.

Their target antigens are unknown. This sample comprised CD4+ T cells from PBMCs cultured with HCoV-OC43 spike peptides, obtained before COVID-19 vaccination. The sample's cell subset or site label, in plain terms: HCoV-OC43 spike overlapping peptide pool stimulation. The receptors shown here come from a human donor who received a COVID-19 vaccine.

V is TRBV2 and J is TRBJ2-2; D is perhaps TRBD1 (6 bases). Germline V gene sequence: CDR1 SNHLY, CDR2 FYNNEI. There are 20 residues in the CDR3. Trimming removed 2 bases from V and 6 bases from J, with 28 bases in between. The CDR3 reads CASSETSPRARGSKAGELFF. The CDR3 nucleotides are TGTGCCAGCAGTGAAACCTCCCCACGGGCCAGGGGTAGTAAGGCCGGGGAGCTGTTTTTT.

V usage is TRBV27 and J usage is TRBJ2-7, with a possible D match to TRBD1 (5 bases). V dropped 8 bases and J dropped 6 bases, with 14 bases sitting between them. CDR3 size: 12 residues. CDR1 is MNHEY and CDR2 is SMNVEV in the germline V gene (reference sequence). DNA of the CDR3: TGTGCCAGCCGCCATCAGGGTTTCGAGCAGTACGTC. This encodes CASRHQGFEQYV.

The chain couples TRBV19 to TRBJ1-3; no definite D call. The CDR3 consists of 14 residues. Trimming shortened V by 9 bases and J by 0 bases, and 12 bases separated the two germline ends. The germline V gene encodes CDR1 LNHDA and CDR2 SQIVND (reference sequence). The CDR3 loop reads CASRQAGSGNTIYF. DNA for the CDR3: TGTGCCAGCAGGCAGGCGGGCTCTGGAAACACCATATATTTT.

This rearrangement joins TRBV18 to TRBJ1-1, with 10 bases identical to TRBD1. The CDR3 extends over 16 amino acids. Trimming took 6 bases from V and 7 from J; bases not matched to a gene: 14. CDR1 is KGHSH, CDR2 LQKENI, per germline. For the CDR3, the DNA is TGTGCCAGCTCCACCTTCATTCGACAGGGGGCGAATGAAGCTTTCTTT. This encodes CASSTFIRQGANEAFF.

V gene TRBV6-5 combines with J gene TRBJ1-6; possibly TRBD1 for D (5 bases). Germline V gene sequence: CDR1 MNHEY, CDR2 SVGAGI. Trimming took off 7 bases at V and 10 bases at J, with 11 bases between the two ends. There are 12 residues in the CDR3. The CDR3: CASNQGASPLHF. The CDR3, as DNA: TGTGCCAGCAATCAAGGGGCATCACCCCTCCACTTT.

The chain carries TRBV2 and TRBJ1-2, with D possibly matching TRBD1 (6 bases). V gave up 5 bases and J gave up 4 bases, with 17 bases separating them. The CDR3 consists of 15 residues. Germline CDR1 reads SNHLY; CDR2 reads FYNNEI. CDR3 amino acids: CASSLLHLTGYGYTF. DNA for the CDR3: TGTGCCAGCAGTCTTTTACATCTGACAGGCTATGGCTACACCTTC.

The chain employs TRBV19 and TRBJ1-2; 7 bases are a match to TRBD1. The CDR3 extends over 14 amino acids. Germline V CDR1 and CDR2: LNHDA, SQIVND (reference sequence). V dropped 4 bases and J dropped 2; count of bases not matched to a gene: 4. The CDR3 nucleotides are TGTGCCAGTAGTAAAAGGACAGGCAACTATGGCTACACCTTC. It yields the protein CASSKRTGNYGYTF.

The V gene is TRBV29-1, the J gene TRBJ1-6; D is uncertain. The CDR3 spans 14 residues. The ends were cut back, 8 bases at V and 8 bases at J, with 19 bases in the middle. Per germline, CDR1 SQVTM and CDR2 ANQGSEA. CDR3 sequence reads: CSPEGAFTDSPLHF. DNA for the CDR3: TGCAGCCCTGAGGGCGCGTTTACGGATTCACCCCTCCACTTT.

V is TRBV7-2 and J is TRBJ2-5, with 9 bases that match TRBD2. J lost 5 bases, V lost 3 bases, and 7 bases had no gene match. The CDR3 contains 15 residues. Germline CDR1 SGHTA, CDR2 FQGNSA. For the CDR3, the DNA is TGTGCCAGCAGCTTGCGGGGGGGCCTTTGGGAGACCCAGTACTTC. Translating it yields CASSLRGGLWETQYF.

The CDR3 reads CASSPGTYTDTQYF. CDR3 nucleotides: TGTGCCAGCAGCCCCGGGACATACACAGATACGCAGTATTTT. J is TRBJ2-3 and V is TRBV7-2, with D possibly TRBD1 on 6 matching bases. The germline V gene has CDR1 SGHTA and CDR2 FQGNSA. The CDR3 length is 14 residues. Trimming left V 5 bases short and J 2 bases short, with 11 bases between.

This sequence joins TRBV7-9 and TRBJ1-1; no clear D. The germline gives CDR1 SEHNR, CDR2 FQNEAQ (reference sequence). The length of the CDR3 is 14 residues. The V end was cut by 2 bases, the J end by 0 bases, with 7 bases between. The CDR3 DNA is TGTGCCAGCAGCTTAATGCAGTTGAACACTGAAGCTTTCTTT. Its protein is CASSLMQLNTEAFF.

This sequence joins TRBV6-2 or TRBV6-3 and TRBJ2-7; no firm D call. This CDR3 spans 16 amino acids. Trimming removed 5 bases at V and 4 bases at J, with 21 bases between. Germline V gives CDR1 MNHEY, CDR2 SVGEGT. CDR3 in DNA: TGTGCCAGCAGTCCCCGCGGATCCCAACGGGTTTACGAGCAGTACGTC. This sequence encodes CASSPRGSQRVYEQYV.

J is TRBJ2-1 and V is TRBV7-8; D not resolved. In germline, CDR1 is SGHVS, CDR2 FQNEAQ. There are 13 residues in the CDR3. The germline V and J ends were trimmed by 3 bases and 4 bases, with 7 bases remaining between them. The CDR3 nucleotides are TGTGCCAGCAGCTTTAAAGCTTACAATGAGCAGTTCTTC. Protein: CASSFKAYNEQFF.

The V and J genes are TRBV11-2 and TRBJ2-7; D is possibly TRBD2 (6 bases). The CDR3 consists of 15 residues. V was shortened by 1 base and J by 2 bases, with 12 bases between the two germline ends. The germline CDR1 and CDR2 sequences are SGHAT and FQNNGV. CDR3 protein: CASSLGGTDPYEQYV. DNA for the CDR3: TGTGCCAGCAGCTTAGGCGGGACGGACCCCTACGAGCAGTACGTC.

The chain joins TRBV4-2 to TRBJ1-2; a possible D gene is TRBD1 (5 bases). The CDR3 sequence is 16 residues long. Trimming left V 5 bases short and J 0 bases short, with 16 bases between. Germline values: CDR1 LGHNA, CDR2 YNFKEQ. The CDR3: CASSMNRRGTNYGYTF. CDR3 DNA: TGTGCCAGCAGCATGAACCGGCGGGGGACTAACTATGGCTACACCTTC.

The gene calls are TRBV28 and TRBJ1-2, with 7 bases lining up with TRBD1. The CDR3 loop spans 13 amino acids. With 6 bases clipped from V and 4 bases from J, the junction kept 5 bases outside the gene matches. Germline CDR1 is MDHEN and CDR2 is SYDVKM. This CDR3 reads CASRRDSSYGYTF. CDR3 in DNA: TGTGCCAGCAGGAGGGACAGTTCCTATGGCTACACCTTC.

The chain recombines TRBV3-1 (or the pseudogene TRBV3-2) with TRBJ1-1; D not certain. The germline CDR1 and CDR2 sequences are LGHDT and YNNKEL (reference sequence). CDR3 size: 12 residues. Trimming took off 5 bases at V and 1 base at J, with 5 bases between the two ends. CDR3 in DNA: TGTGCCAGCAGCTATAGGAACACTGAAGCTTTCTTT. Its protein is CASSYRNTEAFF.

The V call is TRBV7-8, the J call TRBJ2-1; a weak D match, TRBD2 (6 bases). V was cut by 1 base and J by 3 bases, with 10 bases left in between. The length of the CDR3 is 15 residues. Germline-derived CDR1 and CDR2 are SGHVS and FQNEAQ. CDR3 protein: CASSLGTNYYNEQFF. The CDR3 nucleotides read TGTGCCAGCAGCTTAGGGACTAATTACTACAATGAGCAGTTCTTC.

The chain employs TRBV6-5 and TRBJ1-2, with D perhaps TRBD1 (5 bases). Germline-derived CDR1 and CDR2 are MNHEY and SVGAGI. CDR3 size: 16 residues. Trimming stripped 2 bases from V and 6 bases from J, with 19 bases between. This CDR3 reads CASSYLRDRLGDGYTF. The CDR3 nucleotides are TGTGCCAGCAGTTACCTCCGGGACCGCCTAGGGGATGGCTACACCTTC.

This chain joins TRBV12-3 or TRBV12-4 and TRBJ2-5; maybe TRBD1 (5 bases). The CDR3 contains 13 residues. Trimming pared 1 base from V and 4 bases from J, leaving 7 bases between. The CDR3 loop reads CASSLVGRETQYF. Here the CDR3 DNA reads TGTGCCAGCAGTTTAGTGGGGCGAGAGACCCAGTACTTC.

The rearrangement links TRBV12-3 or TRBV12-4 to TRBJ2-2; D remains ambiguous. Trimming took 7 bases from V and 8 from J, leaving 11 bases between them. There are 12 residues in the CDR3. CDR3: CASTLLGGELFF. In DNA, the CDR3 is TGTGCCAGCACCCTCCTTGGGGGGGAGCTGTTTTTT.

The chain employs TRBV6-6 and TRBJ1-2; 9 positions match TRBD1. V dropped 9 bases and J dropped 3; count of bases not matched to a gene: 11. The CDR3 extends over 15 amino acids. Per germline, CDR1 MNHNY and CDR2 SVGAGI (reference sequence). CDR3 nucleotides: TGTGCCAGTGCCCGGGACAGGGTATCGCACTATGGCTACACCTTC. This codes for CASARDRVSHYGYTF.

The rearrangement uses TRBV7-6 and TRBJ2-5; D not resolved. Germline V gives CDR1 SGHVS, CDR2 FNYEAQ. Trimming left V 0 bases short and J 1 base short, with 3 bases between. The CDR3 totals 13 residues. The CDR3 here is CASSLAIQETQYF. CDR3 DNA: TGTGCCAGCAGCTTAGCCATCCAAGAGACCCAGTACTTC.

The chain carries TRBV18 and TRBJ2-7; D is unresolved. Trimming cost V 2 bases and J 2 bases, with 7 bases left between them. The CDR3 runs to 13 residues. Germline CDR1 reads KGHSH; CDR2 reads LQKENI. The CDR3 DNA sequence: TGTGCCAGCTCACCAGGGTTAACCTACGAGCAGTACGTC. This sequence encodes CASSPGLTYEQYV.

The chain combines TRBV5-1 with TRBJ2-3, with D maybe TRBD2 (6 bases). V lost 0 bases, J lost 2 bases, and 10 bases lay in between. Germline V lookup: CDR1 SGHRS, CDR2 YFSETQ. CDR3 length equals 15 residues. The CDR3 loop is CASSLEGTYTDTQYF. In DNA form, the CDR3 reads TGCGCCAGCAGCTTGGAGGGGACTTACACAGATACGCAGTATTTT.